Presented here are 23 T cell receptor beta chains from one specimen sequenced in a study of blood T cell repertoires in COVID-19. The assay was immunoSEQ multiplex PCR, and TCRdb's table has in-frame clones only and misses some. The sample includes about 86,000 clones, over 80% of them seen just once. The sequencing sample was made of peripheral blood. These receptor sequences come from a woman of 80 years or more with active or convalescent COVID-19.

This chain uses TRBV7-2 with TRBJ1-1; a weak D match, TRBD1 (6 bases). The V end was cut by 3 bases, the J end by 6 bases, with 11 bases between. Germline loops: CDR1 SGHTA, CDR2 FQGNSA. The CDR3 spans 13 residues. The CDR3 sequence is CASSFSRGAEAFF. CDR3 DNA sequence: TGTGCCAGCAGCTTCTCCAGGGGCGCTGAAGCTTTCTTT.

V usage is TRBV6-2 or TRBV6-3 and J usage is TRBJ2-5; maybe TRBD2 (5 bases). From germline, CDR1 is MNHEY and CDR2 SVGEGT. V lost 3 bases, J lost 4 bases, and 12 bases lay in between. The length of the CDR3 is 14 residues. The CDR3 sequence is CASSYYGLGETQYF. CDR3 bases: TGTGCCAGCAGTTATTATGGACTGGGAGAGACCCAGTACTTC.

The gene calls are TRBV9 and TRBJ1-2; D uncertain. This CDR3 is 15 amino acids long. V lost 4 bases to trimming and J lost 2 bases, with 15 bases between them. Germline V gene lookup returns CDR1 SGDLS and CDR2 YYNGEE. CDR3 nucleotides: TGTGCCAGCAGCCTCCGGGAGGTGCTCAACTATGGCTACACCTTC. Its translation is CASSLREVLNYGYTF. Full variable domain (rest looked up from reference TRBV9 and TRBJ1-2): DSGVTQTPKHLITATGQRVTLRCSPRSGDLSVYWYQQSLDQGLQFLIQYYNGEERAKGNILERFSAQQFPDLHSELNLSSLELGDSALYFCASSLREVLNYGYTFGSGTRLTVV.

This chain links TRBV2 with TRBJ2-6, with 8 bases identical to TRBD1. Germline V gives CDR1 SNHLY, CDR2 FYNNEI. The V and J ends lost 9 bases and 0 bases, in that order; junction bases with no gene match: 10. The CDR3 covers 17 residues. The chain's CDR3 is CASRPGQVFSGANVLTF. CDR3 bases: TGTGCCAGTCGACCGGGACAGGTCTTCTCTGGGGCCAACGTCCTGACTTTC.

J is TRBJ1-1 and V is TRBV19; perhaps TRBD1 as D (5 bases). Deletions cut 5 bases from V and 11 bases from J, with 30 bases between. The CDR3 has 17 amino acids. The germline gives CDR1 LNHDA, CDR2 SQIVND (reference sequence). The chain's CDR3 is CASSLTLGRGKLSSAFF. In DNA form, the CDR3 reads TGTGCCAGTAGTCTGACCTTAGGTCGGGGGAAGCTTTCTTCGGCTTTCTTT.

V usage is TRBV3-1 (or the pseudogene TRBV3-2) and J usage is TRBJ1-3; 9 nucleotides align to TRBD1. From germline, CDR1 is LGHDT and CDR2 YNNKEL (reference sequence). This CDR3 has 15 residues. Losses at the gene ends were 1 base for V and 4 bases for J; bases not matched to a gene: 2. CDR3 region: CASSQGGTGGNTIYF. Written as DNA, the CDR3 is TGTGCCAGCAGCCAAGGAGGGACAGGGGGAAACACCATATATTTT.

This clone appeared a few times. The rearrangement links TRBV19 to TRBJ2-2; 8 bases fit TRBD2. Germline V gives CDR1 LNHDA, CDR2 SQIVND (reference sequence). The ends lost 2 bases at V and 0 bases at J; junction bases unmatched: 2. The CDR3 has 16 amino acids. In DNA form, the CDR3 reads TGTGCCAGTAGTATATCGACTAGCGCGAACACCGGGGAGCTGTTTTTT. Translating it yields CASSISTSANTGELFF.

The CDR3 loop is CASSIAAQTANYGYTF. CDR3 DNA: TGTGCCAGTAGTATTGCTGCGCAGACAGCTAACTATGGCTACACCTTC. The V and J genes are TRBV19 and TRBJ1-2; D perhaps matches TRBD1 (5 bases). Trimming stripped 3 bases from V and 0 bases from J, with 14 bases between. CDR3 size: 16 residues. Looked up from germline, CDR1 is LNHDA and CDR2 is SQIVND (reference sequence).

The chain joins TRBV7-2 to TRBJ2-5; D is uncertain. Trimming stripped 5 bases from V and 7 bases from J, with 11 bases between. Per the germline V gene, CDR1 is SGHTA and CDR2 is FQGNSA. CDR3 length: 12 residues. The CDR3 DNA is TGTGCCAGCAGCCTGCCACACATGACCCAGTACTTC. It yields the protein CASSLPHMTQYF. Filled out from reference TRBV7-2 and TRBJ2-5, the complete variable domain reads GAGVSQSPSNKVTEKGKDVELRCDPISGHTALYWYRQSLGQGLEFLIYFQGNSAPDKSGLPSDRFSAERTGGSVSTLTIQRTQQEDSAVYLCASSLPHMTQYFGPGTRLLVL.

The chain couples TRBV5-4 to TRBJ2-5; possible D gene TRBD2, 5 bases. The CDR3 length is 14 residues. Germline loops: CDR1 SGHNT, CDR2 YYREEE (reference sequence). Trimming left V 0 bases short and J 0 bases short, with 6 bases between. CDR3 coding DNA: TGTGCCAGCAGCTTGGGGGGAGACCAAGAGACCCAGTACTTC. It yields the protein CASSLGGDQETQYF.

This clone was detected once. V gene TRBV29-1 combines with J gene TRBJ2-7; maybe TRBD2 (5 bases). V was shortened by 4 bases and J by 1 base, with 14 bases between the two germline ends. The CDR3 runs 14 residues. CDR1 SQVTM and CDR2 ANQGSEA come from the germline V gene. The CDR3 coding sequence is TGCAGCGTTGCATGGACGGGGATTTCCTACGAGCAGTACTTC. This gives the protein CSVAWTGISYEQYF.

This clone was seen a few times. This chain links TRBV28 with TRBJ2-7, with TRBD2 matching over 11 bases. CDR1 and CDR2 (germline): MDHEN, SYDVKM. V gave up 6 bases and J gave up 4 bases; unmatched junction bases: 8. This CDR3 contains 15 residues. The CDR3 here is CASSHVTSGDYEQYF. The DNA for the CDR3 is TGTGCCAGCAGCCACGTGACTAGCGGGGATTACGAGCAGTACTTC.

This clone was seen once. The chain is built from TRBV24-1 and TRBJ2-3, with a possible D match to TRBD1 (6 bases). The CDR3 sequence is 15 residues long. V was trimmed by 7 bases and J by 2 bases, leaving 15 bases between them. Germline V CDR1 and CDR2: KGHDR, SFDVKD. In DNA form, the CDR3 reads TGTGCCACCAGCCCAGGGGAAGCCCACACAGATACGCAGTATTTT. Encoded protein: CATSPGEAHTDTQYF.

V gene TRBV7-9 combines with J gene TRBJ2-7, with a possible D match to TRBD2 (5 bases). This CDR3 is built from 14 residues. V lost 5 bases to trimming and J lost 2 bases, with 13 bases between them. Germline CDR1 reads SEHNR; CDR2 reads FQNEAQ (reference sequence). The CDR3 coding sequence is TGTGCCAGCAGCCCCGGAGGACTTGCCTACGAGCAGTACTTC. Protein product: CASSPGGLAYEQYF.

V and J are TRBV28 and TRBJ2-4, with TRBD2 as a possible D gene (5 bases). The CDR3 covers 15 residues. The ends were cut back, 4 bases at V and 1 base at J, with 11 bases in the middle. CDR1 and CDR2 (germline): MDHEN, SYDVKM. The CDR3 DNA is TGTGCCAGCAGTTGGGTAGGGAGCGCCAAAAACATTCAGTACTTC. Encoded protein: CASSWVGSAKNIQYF.

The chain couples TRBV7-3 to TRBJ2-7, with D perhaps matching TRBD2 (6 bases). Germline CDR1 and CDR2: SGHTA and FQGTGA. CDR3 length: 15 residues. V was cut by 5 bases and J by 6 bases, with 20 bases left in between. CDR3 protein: CASSPGLPGPFEQYF. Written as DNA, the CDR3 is TGTGCCAGCAGCCCGGGACTGCCTGGCCCCTTCGAGCAGTACTTC.

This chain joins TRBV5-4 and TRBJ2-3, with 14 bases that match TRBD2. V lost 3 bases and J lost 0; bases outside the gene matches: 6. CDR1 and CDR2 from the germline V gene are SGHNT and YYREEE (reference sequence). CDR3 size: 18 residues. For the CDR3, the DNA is TGTGCCAGCAGCTGGGGGACTAGCGGGGGCCTTAGCACAGATACGCAGTATTTT. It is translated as CASSWGTSGGLSTDTQYF. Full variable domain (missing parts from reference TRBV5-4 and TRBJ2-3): ETGVTQSPTHLIKTRGQQVTLRCSSQSGHNTVSWYQQALGQGPQFIFQYYREEENGRGNFPPRFSGLQFPNYSSELNVNALELDDSALYLCASSWGTSGGLSTDTQYFGPGTRLTVL.

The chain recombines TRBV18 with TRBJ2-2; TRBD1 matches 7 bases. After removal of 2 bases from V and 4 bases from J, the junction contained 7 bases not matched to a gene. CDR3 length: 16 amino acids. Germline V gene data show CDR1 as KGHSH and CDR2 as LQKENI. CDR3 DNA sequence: TGTGCCAGCTCACCAGTATCGGGACAGTCCACCGGGGAGCTGTTTTTT. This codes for CASSPVSGQSTGELFF.

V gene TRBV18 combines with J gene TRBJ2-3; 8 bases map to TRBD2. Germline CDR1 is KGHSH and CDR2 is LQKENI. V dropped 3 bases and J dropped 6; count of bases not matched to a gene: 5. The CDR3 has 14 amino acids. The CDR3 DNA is TGTGCCAGCTCACCCGGGACTAGGAGTGATACGCAGTATTTT. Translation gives CASSPGTRSDTQYF.

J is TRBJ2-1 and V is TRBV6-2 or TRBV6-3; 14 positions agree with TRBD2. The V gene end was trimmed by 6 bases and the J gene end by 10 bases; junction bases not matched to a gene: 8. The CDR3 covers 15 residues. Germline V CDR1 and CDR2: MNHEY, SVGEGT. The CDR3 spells CASSPGLAGEREQFF. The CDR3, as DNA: TGTGCCAGCAGCCCGGGACTAGCGGGAGAGCGGGAGCAGTTCTTC.

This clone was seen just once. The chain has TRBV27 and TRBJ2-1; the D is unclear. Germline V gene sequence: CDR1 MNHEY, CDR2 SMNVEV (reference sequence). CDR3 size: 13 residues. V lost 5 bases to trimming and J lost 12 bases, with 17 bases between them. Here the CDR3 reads CASSPIVGPVQFF. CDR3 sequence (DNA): TGTGCCAGCAGTCCTATCGTGGGCCCCGTGCAGTTCTTC.

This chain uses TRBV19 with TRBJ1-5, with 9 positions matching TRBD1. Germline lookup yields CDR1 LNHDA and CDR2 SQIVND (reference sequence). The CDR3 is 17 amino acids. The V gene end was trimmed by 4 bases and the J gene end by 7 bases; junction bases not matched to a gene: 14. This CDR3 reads CASSTYSRDRVRQPQHF. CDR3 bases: TGTGCCAGTAGTACATACTCCCGGGACAGGGTGCGCCAGCCCCAGCATTTT.

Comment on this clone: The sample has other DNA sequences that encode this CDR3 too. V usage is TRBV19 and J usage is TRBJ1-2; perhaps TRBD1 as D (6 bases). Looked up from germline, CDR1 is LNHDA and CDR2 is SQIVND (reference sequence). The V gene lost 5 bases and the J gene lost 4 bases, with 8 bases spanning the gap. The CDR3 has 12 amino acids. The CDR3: CASSPQGYGYTF. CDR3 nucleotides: TGTGCCAGTAGTCCACAGGGCTATGGCTACACCTTC. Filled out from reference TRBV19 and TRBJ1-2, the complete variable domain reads DGGITQSPKYLFRKEGQNVTLSCEQNLNHDAMYWYRQDPGQGLRLIYYSQIVNDFQKGDIAEGYSVSREKKESFPLTVTSAQKNPTAFYLCASSPQGYGYTFGSGTRLTVV.